This paragraph covers one TCR beta chain sequence. This record belongs to a study of blood T cell repertoires in COVID-19. Study context: COVID-19 samples, acute and convalescent, were from the United States, Italy and Spain. T cells, B-cell-depleted T cells, or PBMCs supplied cDNA or gDNA.

Authors' methods: Reference gene primers were amplified, and this amplification served to estimate nucleated cell counts. Assay: immunoSEQ multiplex PCR; the TCRdb copy retains only in-frame clones and omits some. For V, J and clone size, that table is used; D and trimming come from the DNA. The sample records more than 95,000 clones, 65% to 85% being singletons. The CDR3 runs to 17 residues. CDR1 and CDR2 (germline): SGHNT, YYREEE (reference sequence). After removal of 0 bases from V and 7 bases from J, the junction contained 13 bases not matched to a gene. The receptor was derived from an elderly man with active or convalescent COVID-19. The chain has TRBV5-4 and TRBJ2-3; TRBD2 aligns across 8 bases. Material: peripheral blood. This CDR3 reads CASSLGASGGAWNTQYF. The DNA for the CDR3 is TGTGCCAGCAGCTTGGGGGCATCCGGGGGGGCCTGGAATACGCAGTATTTT.